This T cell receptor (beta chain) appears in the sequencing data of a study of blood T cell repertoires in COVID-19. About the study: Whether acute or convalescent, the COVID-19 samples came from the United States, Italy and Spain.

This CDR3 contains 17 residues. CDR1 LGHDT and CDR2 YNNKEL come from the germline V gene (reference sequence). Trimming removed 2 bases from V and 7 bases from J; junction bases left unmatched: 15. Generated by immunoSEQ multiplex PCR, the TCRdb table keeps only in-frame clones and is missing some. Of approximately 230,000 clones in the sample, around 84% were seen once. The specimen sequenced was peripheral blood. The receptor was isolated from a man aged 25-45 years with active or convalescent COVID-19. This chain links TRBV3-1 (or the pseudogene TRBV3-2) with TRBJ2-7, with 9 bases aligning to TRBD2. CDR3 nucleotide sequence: TGTGCCAGCAGCCAACCCGTGTTCGCTAGCGGGACGGGGGAGCAGTACTTC. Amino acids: CASSQPVFASGTGEQYF.